This T cell receptor beta chain was recorded in a study of cytomegalovirus exposure and HLA in healthy donors. Study findings and constraints: Per a prior analysis, the majority of TCR beta V segments were productive roughly 87% or roughly 30% of the time.

Turning to this clone: Antigen unknown.

The study ran its PCR with 60 Vbeta and 13 Jbeta primers. Original processing methods: About 11 million of 80 million or so unique TCR beta chains were shared, per a later count. TCRdb's table, derived via immunoSEQ multiplex PCR, lists solely in-frame clones and lacks some. That table furnishes V, J and clone size, whereas the DNA furnished D and trimming. The sample carries under 200,000 clones, roughly four fifths recorded once. Source material: PBMCs. The receptor comes from a middle-aged man in good health and CMV-seropositive.

In DNA, the CDR3 is TGTGCCAGCAGACTCAGGGGCGAAGCTTTCTTT. Translation: CASRLRGEAFF. V and J are TRBV28 and TRBJ1-1; a possible D gene is TRBD1 (6 bases). Germline V CDR1 and CDR2: MDHEN, SYDVKM. Trimming shortened V by 6 bases and J by 8 bases, and 10 bases separated the two germline ends. The CDR3 runs to 11 residues.